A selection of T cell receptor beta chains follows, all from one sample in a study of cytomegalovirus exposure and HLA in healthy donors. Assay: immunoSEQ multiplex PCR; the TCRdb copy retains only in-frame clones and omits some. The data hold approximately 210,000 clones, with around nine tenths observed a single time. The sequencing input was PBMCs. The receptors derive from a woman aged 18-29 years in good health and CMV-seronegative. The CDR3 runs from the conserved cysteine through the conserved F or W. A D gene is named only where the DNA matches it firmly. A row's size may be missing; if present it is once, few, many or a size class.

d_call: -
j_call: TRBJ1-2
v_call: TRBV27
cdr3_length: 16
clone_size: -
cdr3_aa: CASSLSPRGAVGGYTF
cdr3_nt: TGTGCCAGCAGTCTCTCACCACGGGGGGCGGTTGGTGGCTACACCTTC

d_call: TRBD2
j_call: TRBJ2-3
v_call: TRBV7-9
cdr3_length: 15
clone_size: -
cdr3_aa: CAIGPGGRGTDTQYF
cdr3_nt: TGTGCCATCGGGCCCGGCGGGAGGGGGACAGATACGCAGTATTTT

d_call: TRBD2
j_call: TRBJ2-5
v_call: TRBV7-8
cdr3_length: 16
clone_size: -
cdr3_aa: CASSLMWREGKETQYF
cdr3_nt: TGTGCCAGCAGCTTAATGTGGAGGGAGGGAAAAGAGACCCAGTACTTC

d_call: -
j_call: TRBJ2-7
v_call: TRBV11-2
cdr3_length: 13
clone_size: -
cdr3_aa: CASSLGRVYEQYF
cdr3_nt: TGTGCCAGCAGCTTAGGCAGGGTCTACGAGCAGTACTTC

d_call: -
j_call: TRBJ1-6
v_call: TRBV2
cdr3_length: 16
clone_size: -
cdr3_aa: CASSPRVLGYNSPLHF
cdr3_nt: TGTGCCAGCAGTCCGAGGGTGCTAGGCTATAATTCACCCCTCCACTTT

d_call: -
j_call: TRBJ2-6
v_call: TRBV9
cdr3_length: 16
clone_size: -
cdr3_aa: CASSPGPSAGANVLTF
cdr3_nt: TGTGCCAGCAGCCCAGGGCCCTCCGCTGGGGCCAACGTCCTGACTTTC

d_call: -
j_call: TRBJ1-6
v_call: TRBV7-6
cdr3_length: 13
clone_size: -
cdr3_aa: CASSRGFFSPLHF
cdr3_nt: TGTGCCAGCAGCCGGGGTTTCTTTTCACCCCTCCACTTT

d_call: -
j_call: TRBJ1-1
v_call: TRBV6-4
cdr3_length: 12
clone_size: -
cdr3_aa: CARRTDSTEAFF
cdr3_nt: TGTGCCAGGAGGACAGACTCCACTGAAGCTTTCTTT

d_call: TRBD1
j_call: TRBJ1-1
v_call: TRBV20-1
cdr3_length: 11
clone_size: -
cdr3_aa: CSAQGQVEAFF
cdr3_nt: TGCAGTGCGCAGGGACAGGTTGAAGCTTTCTTT

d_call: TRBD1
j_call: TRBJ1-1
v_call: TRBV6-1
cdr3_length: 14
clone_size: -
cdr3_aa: CASNDGQGMTEAFF
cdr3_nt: TGTGCCAGCAACGACGGACAGGGGATGACTGAAGCTTTCTTT

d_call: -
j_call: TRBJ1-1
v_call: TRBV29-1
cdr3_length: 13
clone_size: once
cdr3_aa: CSYNLQENTEAFF
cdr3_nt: TGCAGCTACAATCTACAGGAGAACACTGAAGCTTTCTTT

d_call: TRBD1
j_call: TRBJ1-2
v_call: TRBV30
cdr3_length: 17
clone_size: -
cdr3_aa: CACSPGTAPILLYGYTF
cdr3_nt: TGTGCCTGCTCACCCGGGACAGCCCCTATTCTTCTCTATGGCTACACCTTC

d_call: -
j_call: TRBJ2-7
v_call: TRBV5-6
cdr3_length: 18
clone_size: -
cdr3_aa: CASRSPVEGLGQTYEQYF
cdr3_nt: TGTGCCAGCAGATCCCCCGTCGAGGGATTGGGACAAACCTACGAGCAGTACTTC

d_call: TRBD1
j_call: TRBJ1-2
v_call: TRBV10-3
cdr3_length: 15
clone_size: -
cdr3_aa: CAITEDRGRNYGYTF
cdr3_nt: TGTGCCATCACCGAAGACAGGGGGAGAAACTATGGCTACACCTTC

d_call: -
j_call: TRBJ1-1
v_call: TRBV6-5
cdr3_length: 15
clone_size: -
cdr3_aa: CASSYSGQLQTEAFF
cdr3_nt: TGTGCCAGCAGTTACTCTGGGCAGCTCCAAACTGAAGCTTTCTTT

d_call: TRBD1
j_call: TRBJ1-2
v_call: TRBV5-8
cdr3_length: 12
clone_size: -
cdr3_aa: CASTQGGYGYTF
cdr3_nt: TGTGCCAGCACCCAGGGGGGATATGGCTACACCTTC

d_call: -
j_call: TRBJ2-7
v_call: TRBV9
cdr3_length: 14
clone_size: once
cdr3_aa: CASSVGAEFYEQYF
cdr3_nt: TGTGCCAGCAGCGTAGGGGCAGAATTCTACGAGCAGTACTTC

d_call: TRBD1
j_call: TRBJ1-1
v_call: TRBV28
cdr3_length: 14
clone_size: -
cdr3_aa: CASRATGLNTEAFF
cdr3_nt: TGTGCCAGCAGAGCGACAGGGTTGAACACTGAAGCTTTCTTT

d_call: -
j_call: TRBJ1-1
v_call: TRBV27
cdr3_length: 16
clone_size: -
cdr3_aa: CASSLVGGVMNTEAFF
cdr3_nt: TGTGCCAGCAGTTTAGTCGGCGGCGTCATGAACACTGAAGCTTTCTTT

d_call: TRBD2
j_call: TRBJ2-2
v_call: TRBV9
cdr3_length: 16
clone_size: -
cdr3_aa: CASSVGGLQNTGELFF
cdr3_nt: TGTGCCAGCAGCGTAGGGGGACTACAAAACACCGGGGAGCTGTTTTTT

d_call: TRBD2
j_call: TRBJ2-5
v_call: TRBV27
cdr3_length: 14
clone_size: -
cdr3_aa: CASRGLAAQRTQYF
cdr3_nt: TGTGCCAGCAGGGGACTAGCGGCCCAGCGGACCCAGTACTTC

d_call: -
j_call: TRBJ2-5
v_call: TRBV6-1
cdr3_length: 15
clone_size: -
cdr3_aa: CASSEEGRDQETQYF
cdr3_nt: TGTGCCAGCAGTGAAGAGGGCAGGGACCAAGAGACCCAGTACTTC

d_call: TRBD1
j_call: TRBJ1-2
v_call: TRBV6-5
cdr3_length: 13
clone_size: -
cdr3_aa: CASSRQGARGYTF
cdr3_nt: TGTGCCAGCAGTCGACAGGGGGCGAGAGGCTACACCTTC

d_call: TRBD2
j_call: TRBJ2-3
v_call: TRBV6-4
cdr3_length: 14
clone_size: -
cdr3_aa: CASSDGLDTDTQYF
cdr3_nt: TGTGCCAGCAGTGACGGACTAGACACAGATACGCAGTATTTT

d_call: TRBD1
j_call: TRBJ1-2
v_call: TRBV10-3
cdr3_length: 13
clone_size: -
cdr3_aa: CAIRGQGGYGYTF
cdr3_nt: TGTGCCATCCGCGGACAGGGGGGCTATGGCTACACCTTC

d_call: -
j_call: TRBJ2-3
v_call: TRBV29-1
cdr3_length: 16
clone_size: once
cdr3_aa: CSVGGGVAGGTDTQYF
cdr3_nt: TGCAGCGTCGGTGGAGGGGTAGCTGGGGGCACAGATACGCAGTATTTT

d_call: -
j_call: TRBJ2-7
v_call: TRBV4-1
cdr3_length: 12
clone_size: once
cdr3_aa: CASSRGGGEQYF
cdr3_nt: TGCGCCAGCAGCCGAGGTGGTGGCGAGCAGTACTTC

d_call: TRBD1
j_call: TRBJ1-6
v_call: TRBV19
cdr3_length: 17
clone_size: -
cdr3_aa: CASSISRQGALPSPLHF
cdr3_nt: TGTGCCAGTAGTATATCCCGGCAGGGGGCACTCCCTTCACCCCTCCACTTT

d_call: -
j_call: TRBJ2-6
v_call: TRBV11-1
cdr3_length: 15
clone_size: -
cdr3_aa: CASSSQDSGANVLTF
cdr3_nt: TGTGCCAGCAGCTCACAAGACTCTGGGGCCAACGTCCTGACTTTC

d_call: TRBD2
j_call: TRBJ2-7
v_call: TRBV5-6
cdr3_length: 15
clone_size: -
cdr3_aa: CASSAIPAGGYEQYF
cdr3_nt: TGTGCCAGCAGCGCCATCCCGGCCGGGGGGTACGAGCAGTACTTC

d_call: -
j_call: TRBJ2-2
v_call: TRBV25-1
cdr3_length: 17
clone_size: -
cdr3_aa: CASSEKWRGPLTGELFF
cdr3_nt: TGTGCCAGCAGTGAAAAATGGAGGGGGCCCCTCACCGGGGAGCTGTTTTTT

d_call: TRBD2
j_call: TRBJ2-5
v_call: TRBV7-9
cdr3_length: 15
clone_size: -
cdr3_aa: CASSLNPSGGETQYF
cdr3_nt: TGTGCCAGCAGCTTAAATCCTAGCGGGGGAGAGACCCAGTACTTC

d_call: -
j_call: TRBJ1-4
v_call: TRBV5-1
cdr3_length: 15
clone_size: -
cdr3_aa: CASSLGGGWNEKLFF
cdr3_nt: TGCGCCAGCAGCTTGGGAGGGGGTTGGAATGAAAAACTGTTTTTT

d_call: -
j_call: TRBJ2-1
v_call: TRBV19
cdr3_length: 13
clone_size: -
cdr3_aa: CASRVTSRHEQFF
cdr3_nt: TGTGCCAGTAGGGTGACTAGTCGGCATGAGCAGTTCTTC

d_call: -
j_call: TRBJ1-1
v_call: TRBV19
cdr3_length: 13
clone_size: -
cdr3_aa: CASSIAVNTEAFF
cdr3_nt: TGTGCCAGTAGTATAGCGGTGAACACTGAAGCTTTCTTT